Below, 21 T cell receptor beta chains from the same sample are listed, as sequenced in a study of T cell responses to AZD1222 COVID-19 vaccine. The table came from immunoSEQ multiplex PCR; TCRdb's copy has only in-frame clones and leaves some out. The data show some 160,000 clones, with roughly 88% seen just once and just under 2% held by the top ten. Sequenced here: peripheral blood, sampled 28 days after the second AZD1222 dose. The receptors come from an adult who received the AZD1222 COVID-19 vaccine.

The chain carries TRBV18 and TRBJ1-1; TRBD1 matches 8 bases. The germline V gene encodes CDR1 KGHSH and CDR2 LQKENI. This CDR3 has 14 amino acids. Trimming removed 4 bases from V and 1 base from J; junction bases left unmatched: 2. The CDR3, as DNA: TGTGCCAGCTCACGAGGGACAGGGAACACTGAAGCTTTCTTT. Its protein product is CASSRGTGNTEAFF. The full variable domain, rest sourced from reference TRBV18 and TRBJ1-1, is NAGVMQNPRHLVRRRGQEARLRCSPMKGHSHVYWYRQLPEEGLKFMVYLQKENIIDESGMPKERFSAEFPKEGPSILRIQQVVRGDSAAYFCASSRGTGNTEAFFGQGTRLTVV.

Here the CDR3 reads CASKGQGSKTEKLFF. The CDR3 DNA is TGTGCCAGCAAAGGACAGGGCTCGAAGACGGAAAAACTGTTTTTT. The rearrangement links TRBV2 to TRBJ1-4; 8 bases are shared with TRBD1. The CDR3 sequence is 15 residues long. With V trimmed by 7 bases and J by 8 bases, 12 bases remained unmatched. The germline V gene encodes CDR1 SNHLY and CDR2 FYNNEI.

V usage is TRBV6-5 and J usage is TRBJ1-2; 7 bases map to TRBD1. Germline V CDR1 and CDR2: MNHEY, SVGAGI. V lost 6 bases, J lost 2 bases, and 6 bases stayed unmatched. The CDR3 loop spans 14 amino acids. For the CDR3, the DNA is TGTGCCAGCAGAAGACAGGGCCGAAACTATGGCTACACCTTC. Protein product: CASRRQGRNYGYTF.

The chain carries TRBV21-1 and TRBJ1-1; the D call of TRBD1 is as the table states it, not checked on the DNA. TRBV21-1 is listed as a pseudogene. CDR3 length: 17 amino acids. The DNA of the CDR3 is TGTGCCAGCAGCAAACTCTGGACAGGTCCCGGGAACACTGAAGCTTTCTTT. As protein: CASSKLWTGPGNTEAFF.

J is TRBJ2-5 and V is TRBV5-1; 9 nucleotides line up with TRBD1. This CDR3 comprises 15 residues. Germline V gives CDR1 SGHRS, CDR2 YFSETQ. V lost 1 base, J lost 5 bases, and 6 bases stayed unmatched. The CDR3 DNA sequence: TGCGCCAGCAGCTTGTTTGGACAGGGGCGGGAGACCCAGTACTTC. It encodes CASSLFGQGRETQYF.

This clone came up once. CDR3: CASSHLSYEQYF. Written as DNA, the CDR3 is TGTGCCAGCAGCCACCTCTCCTACGAGCAGTACTTC. The rearrangement joins TRBV3-1 (or the pseudogene TRBV3-2) to TRBJ2-7; no reliable D call. The CDR3 spans 12 residues. V was shortened by 3 bases and J by 0 bases, with 3 bases between the two germline ends. The germline CDR1 and CDR2 sequences are LGHDT and YNNKEL (reference sequence).

The chain joins TRBV7-8 to TRBJ1-2; no definite D call. Trimming left V 2 bases short and J 2 bases short, with 6 bases between. In germline, CDR1 is SGHVS, CDR2 FQNEAQ. CDR3 length: 13 residues. Written as DNA, the CDR3 is TGTGCCAGCAGCTTAAGAACAAACTATGGCTACACCTTC. Its translation: CASSLRTNYGYTF. Based on the CDR3 plus reference TRBV7-8 and TRBJ1-2, the full variable domain is GAGVSQSPRYKVAKRGQDVALRCDPISGHVSLFWYQQALGQGPEFLTYFQNEAQLDKSGLPSDRFFAERPEGSVSTLKIQRTQQEDSAVYLCASSLRTNYGYTFGSGTRLTVV.

V usage is TRBV5-1 and J usage is TRBJ2-7; D gene uncertain. The CDR3 is made up of 14 amino acids. The germline V and J ends were trimmed by 1 base and 2 bases, with 10 bases remaining between them. Germline loops: CDR1 SGHRS, CDR2 YFSETQ. The CDR3 spells CASSLWAGAYEQYF. DNA of the CDR3: TGCGCCAGCAGCTTGTGGGCAGGTGCCTACGAGCAGTACTTC. The whole variable domain, filled in from reference TRBV5-1 and TRBJ2-7, reads KAGVTQTPRYLIKTRGQQVTLSCSPISGHRSVSWYQQTPGQGLQFLFEYFSETQRNKGNFPGRFSGRQFSNSRSEMNVSTLELGDSALYLCASSLWAGAYEQYFGPGTRLTVT.

The gene calls are TRBV13 and TRBJ1-2, with no clear D. The CDR3 is 14 residues long. The V gene lost 1 base and the J gene lost 3 bases, with 9 bases spanning the gap. Looked up from germline, CDR1 is PRHDT and CDR2 is FYEKMQ (reference sequence). The CDR3 DNA follows: TGTGCCAGCAGCTTAGCCCAGGCCCACTATGGCTACACCTTC. Translated, it gives CASSLAQAHYGYTF.

The rearrangement joins TRBV5-1 to TRBJ1-1; D unclear. The CDR3 is made up of 14 amino acids. Germline V lookup: CDR1 SGHRS, CDR2 YFSETQ. V lost 6 bases to trimming and J lost 1 base, with 13 bases between them. The CDR3 protein is CASKRPDGNTEAFF. The DNA of the CDR3 is TGCGCCAGCAAAAGGCCAGACGGGAACACTGAAGCTTTCTTT.

The V gene is TRBV5-1, the J gene TRBJ1-2, with 10 bases aligning to TRBD1. Losses at the gene ends were 2 bases for V and 4 bases for J; bases not matched to a gene: 5. The CDR3 extends over 15 amino acids. Germline CDR1 SGHRS, CDR2 YFSETQ. The CDR3 nucleotides are TGCGCCAGCAGCTTCGGGACAGGGGAGGGCTATGGCTACACCTTC. Its protein product is CASSFGTGEGYGYTF.

The chain's CDR3 is CASSRSGGLDGYTF. Here the CDR3 DNA reads TGCGCCAGCAGCAGATCAGGGGGCCTCGATGGCTACACCTTC. This chain links TRBV5-1 with TRBJ1-2; 8 bases agree with TRBD1. Germline V CDR1 and CDR2: SGHRS, YFSETQ. J gave up 6 bases and V 4 bases, and 8 bases lay outside the gene matches. The CDR3 contains 14 residues.

In this sample, this clone turned up a few times. This chain's CDR3 is CASSFQDRNTGELFF. The CDR3 nucleotides are TGTGCCAGCAGTTTCCAAGACAGGAACACCGGGGAGCTGTTTTTT. The chain links TRBV28 to TRBJ2-2; the D gene is possibly TRBD1 (5 bases). The CDR3 runs to 15 residues. The V gene lost 3 bases and the J gene lost 1 base, with 9 bases spanning the gap. Germline CDR1 reads MDHEN; CDR2 reads SYDVKM.

The chain employs TRBV5-1 and TRBJ2-5; a possible D gene is TRBD2 (6 bases). Germline V gene data show CDR1 as SGHRS and CDR2 as YFSETQ. V lost 5 bases and J 5 bases, leaving 19 bases between the germline ends. There are 15 residues in the CDR3. The CDR3 region is CASRRTGGRFETQYF. DNA for the CDR3: TGCGCCAGCAGAAGAACCGGGGGACGTTTTGAGACCCAGTACTTC. Full variable domain (missing parts from reference TRBV5-1 and TRBJ2-5): KAGVTQTPRYLIKTRGQQVTLSCSPISGHRSVSWYQQTPGQGLQFLFEYFSETQRNKGNFPGRFSGRQFSNSRSEMNVSTLELGDSALYLCASRRTGGRFETQYFGPGTRLLVL.

This rearrangement joins TRBV27 to TRBJ2-2; 7 bases map to TRBD1. CDR1 and CDR2 from the germline V gene are MNHEY and SMNVEV (reference sequence). J was trimmed by 6 bases and V by 7 bases; bases with no gene match: 8. The CDR3 contains 14 residues. The CDR3 DNA reads TGTGCCAGCAAGGCTCAGGGGGAATCCGGGGAGCTGTTTTTT. Translating it yields CASKAQGESGELFF.

This chain connects TRBV5-1 to TRBJ1-2; TRBD1 aligns across 8 bases. The J segment lost 8 bases and the V segment lost 3 bases, leaving 6 bases of the junction unmatched. Germline CDR1 is SGHRS and CDR2 is YFSETQ. The CDR3 covers 13 residues. The CDR3, as DNA: TGCGCCAGCAGCTACACGACAGGGGAAGGCTACACCTTC. Translation gives CASSYTTGEGYTF.

This chain joins TRBV7-3 and TRBJ2-1; TRBD2 matches at 9 bases. The junction had 7 bases not matched to a gene; V was cut back by 5 bases and J by 5 bases. This CDR3 spans 15 amino acids. Germline-derived CDR1 and CDR2 are SGHTA and FQGTGA. The CDR3 sequence: CASSPKGTSHNEQFF. Written as DNA, the CDR3 is TGTGCCAGCAGCCCCAAAGGGACTAGCCACAATGAGCAGTTCTTC. The full variable domain, rest sourced from reference TRBV7-3 and TRBJ2-1, is GAGVSQTPSNKVTEKGKYVELRCDPISGHTALYWYRQSLGQGPEFLIYFQGTGAADDSGLPNDRFFAVRPEGSVSTLKIQRTERGDSAVYLCASSPKGTSHNEQFFGPGTRLTVL.

The chain employs TRBV3-1 (or the pseudogene TRBV3-2) and TRBJ1-2; D might be TRBD1 (5 bases). Germline V gene sequence: CDR1 LGHDT, CDR2 YNNKEL (reference sequence). The CDR3 has 14 amino acids. Trimming removed 5 bases at V and 4 bases at J, with 14 bases between. The CDR3 DNA follows: TGTGCCAGCAGCTCAAGAGGGGCGGGCTATGGCTACACCTTC. Translated, it gives CASSSRGAGYGYTF.

V gene TRBV27 combines with J gene TRBJ1-2, with TRBD1 matching over 12 bases. This CDR3 has 18 amino acids. The trim removed 4 bases at V and 0 bases at J, leaving 9 bases unmatched. The germline V gene has CDR1 MNHEY and CDR2 SMNVEV (reference sequence). The CDR3 loop reads CASSSVPGQGATNYGYTF. The CDR3 nucleotides read TGTGCCAGCAGTTCGGTCCCGGGACAGGGGGCAACTAACTATGGCTACACCTTC.

This chain uses TRBV29-1 with TRBJ1-3; D might be TRBD1 (6 bases). CDR3 length: 14 amino acids. The V gene lost 8 bases and the J gene lost 0 bases, with 14 bases spanning the gap. Germline CDR1 reads SQVTM; CDR2 reads ANQGSEA. The CDR3 sequence: CSIITGSSGNTIYF. For the CDR3, the DNA is TGCAGCATTATAACAGGGTCCTCTGGAAACACCATATATTTT.

The chain recombines TRBV6-2 or TRBV6-3 with TRBJ1-1; D perhaps matches TRBD1 (5 bases). Trimming stripped 5 bases from V and 2 bases from J, with 12 bases between. The CDR3 length is 14 residues. CDR1 is MNHEY, CDR2 SVGEGT, per germline. The CDR3 reads CASSPPGGNTEAFF. The CDR3 nucleotides are TGTGCCAGCAGTCCCCCGGGGGGAAACACTGAAGCTTTCTTT.